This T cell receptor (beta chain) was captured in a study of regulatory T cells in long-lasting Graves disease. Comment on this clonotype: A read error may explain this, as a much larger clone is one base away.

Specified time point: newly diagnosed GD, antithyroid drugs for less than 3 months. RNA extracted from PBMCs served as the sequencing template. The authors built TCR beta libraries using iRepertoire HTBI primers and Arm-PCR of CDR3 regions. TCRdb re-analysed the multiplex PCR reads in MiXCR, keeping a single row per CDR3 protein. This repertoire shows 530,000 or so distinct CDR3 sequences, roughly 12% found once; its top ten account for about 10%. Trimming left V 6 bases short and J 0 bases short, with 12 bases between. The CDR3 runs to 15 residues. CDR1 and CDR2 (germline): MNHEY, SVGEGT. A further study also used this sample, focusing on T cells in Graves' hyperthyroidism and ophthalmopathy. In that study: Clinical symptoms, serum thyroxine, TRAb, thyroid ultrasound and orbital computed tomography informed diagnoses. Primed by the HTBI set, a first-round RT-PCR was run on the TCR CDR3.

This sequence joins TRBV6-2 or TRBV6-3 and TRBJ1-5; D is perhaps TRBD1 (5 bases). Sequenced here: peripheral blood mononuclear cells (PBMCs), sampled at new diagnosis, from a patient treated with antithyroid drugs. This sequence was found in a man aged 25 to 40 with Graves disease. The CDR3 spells CASRMTENSNQPQHF. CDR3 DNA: TGTGCCAGCAGGATGACAGAAAATAGCAATCAGCCCCAGCATTTT.